This TCR beta chain is from a study of blood T cell repertoires in COVID-19. For the study at large: Samples representing acute and convalescent COVID-19 were sourced from the United States, Italy and Spain. The cDNA or gDNA used as material had been derived from T cells, B-cell-depleted T cells, or PBMCs.

In the original analysis: For nucleated cells, counts were estimated from reference gene primer amplification. Assay: immunoSEQ multiplex PCR; the TCRdb copy retains only in-frame clones and omits some. V, J and clone size are taken as reported in that table, and D and trimming were inferred from the DNA itself. This sample has roughly 270,000 clones, with roughly 86% found just once. This TCR derives from a man aged 18 to 35 with active or convalescent COVID-19. Sequencing was done on a sample of peripheral blood.

The CDR3 loop reads CASSKDRGNSPLHF. The CDR3 DNA reads as TGTGCCAGTAGTAAGGACAGGGGGAACTCACCCCTCCACTTT. V and J are TRBV19 and TRBJ1-6; 10 bases agree with TRBD1. J was trimmed by 10 bases and V by 4 bases; bases with no gene match: 4. This CDR3 has 14 amino acids. From germline, CDR1 is LNHDA and CDR2 SQIVND (reference sequence). The full variable domain, completed using reference TRBV19 and TRBJ1-6, is DGGITQSPKYLFRKEGQNVTLSCEQNLNHDAMYWYRQDPGQGLRLIYYSQIVNDFQKGDIAEGYSVSREKKESFPLTVTSAQKNPTAFYLCASSKDRGNSPLHFGNGTRLTVT.